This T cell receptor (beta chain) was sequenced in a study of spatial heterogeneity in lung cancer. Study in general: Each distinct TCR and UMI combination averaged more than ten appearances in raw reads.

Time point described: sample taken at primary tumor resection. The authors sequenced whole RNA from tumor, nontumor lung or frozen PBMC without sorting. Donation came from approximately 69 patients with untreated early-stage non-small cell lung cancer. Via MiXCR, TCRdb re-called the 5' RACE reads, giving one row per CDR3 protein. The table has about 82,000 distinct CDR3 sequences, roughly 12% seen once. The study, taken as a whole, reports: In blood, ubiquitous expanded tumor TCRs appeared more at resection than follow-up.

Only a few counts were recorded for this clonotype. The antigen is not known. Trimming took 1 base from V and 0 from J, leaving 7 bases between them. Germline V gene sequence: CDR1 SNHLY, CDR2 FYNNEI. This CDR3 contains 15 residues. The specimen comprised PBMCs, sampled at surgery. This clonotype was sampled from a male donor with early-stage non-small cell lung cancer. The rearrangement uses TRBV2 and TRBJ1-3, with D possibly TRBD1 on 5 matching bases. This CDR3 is CASSEDRSSGNTIYF. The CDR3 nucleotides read TGTGCCAGCAGTGAAGACAGGTCCTCTGGAAACACCATATATTTT.